Presented here are 13 T cell receptor beta chains from one specimen sequenced in a study of neurological immune-mediated disorders. TCRdb re-derived calls from the 5' RACE reads in MiXCR, one entry per CDR3 protein. Of about 48,000 distinct CDR3 sequences detected, around 25% appear once; the ten largest clones hold around 25%. Sequencing was performed on PBMCs. The receptors stem from a woman between 70 and 85 years old in good health.

This clonotype was counted ten times or more. The chain joins TRBV5-1 to TRBJ2-1; 9 bases line up with TRBD2. Germline V gene sequence: CDR1 SGHRS, CDR2 YFSETQ. Trimming at V came to 3 bases and at J to 9 bases, leaving 16 bases not matched to a gene. This CDR3 has 17 amino acids. The CDR3 DNA follows: TGCGCCAGCAGCTCCGCCCTGACTAGCGGAGAAGGGAGTGAGCAGTTCTTC. It specifies CASSSALTSGEGSEQFF.

In this sample, this clonotype turned up many times. The chain couples TRBV5-1 to TRBJ2-2; D gene unclear. This CDR3 contains 14 residues. From germline, CDR1 is SGHRS and CDR2 YFSETQ. The germline V and J ends were trimmed by 0 bases and 6 bases, with 9 bases remaining between them. The CDR3 nucleotides read TGCGCCAGCAGCTTGGTTGGCAACCCCGGGGAGCTGTTTTTT. It specifies CASSLVGNPGELFF.

This clonotype was detected many times. This chain uses TRBV4-1 with TRBJ1-2; D is perhaps TRBD1 (5 bases). CDR1 MGHRA and CDR2 YSYEKL come from the germline V gene. Trimming took 1 base from V and 1 from J, leaving 10 bases between them. The CDR3 has 15 amino acids. As DNA, the CDR3 is TGCGCCAGCAGCCAAGCGGGGGGGTTTAACTATGGCTACACCTTC. This translates into CASSQAGGFNYGYTF.

This clonotype was observed many times. The gene calls are TRBV12-3 or TRBV12-4 and TRBJ1-1; D might be TRBD1 (5 bases). V shed 2 bases and J shed 0 bases, with 16 bases lying between them. CDR3 length: 17 amino acids. Here the CDR3 reads CASSLRGGWGLNTEAFF. The CDR3 DNA reads TGTGCCAGCAGTTTAAGGGGCGGTTGGGGCCTGAACACTGAAGCTTTCTTT.

Only one count was recorded for this clonotype. CDR3 amino acids: CASSEVPYDTSTEAFF. The CDR3 DNA reads as TGTGCCAGCAGTGAAGTTCCCTACGATACCTCGACTGAAGCTTTCTTT. This chain connects TRBV6-1 to TRBJ1-1; no reliable D call. Per the germline V gene, CDR1 is MNHNS and CDR2 is SASEGT. CDR3 length: 16 amino acids. The V end lost 1 base, the J end lost 5 bases, and 17 bases lay between the germline ends.

The sample holds many counts of this clonotype. The chain joins TRBV11-2 to TRBJ2-2, with 9 bases identical to TRBD2. The CDR3 contains 17 residues. Trimming removed 4 bases from V and 2 bases from J; junction bases left unmatched: 8. Germline V gene data show CDR1 as SGHAT and CDR2 as FQNNGV. CDR3: CASSSGLAGINTGELFF. Written as DNA, the CDR3 is TGTGCCAGCAGCTCGGGACTAGCTGGGATTAACACCGGGGAGCTGTTTTTT.

This clonotype has ten or more counts. The V call is TRBV7-2, the J call TRBJ2-1; 8 nucleotides agree with TRBD2. V shed 8 bases and J 15 bases; nucleotides not matched to a gene: 18. The CDR3 loop spans 14 amino acids. Germline V CDR1 and CDR2: SGHTA, FQGNSA. The CDR3 DNA reads TGTGCCAGCCGGGGCGGCCGGGAGGGACCCTTGGGGTTCTTC. Its protein is CASRGGREGPLGFF.

This clonotype was seen repeatedly, ten times or more. The gene calls are TRBV6-2 or TRBV6-3 and TRBJ2-7; possible D gene TRBD1, 5 bases. V lost 2 bases and J lost 6, with 5 bases in between. Per the germline V gene, CDR1 is MNHEY and CDR2 is SVGEGT. The CDR3 runs 11 residues. The CDR3 reads CASSYQGEQYF. CDR3 in DNA: TGTGCCAGCAGTTACCAGGGCGAGCAGTACTTC.

This clonotype was seen at least ten times. An end of the junction differs from the germline gene, which may be a read error. The genes are TRBV7-2 and TRBJ1-5; no clear D. The CDR3 is made up of 13 amino acids. Germline values: CDR1 SGHTA, CDR2 FQGNSA. CDR3 protein: CASSLDFDRPVDF. The CDR3 DNA sequence: TGTGCCAGCAGCTTAGATTTTGACCGACCGGTGGATTTT. The full variable domain, its missing parts supplied by reference TRBV7-2 and TRBJ1-5, is GAGVSQSPSNKVTEKGKDVELRCDPISGHTALYWYRQSLGQGLEFLIYFQGNSAPDKSGLPSDRFSAERTGGSVSTLTIQRTQQEDSAVYLCASSLDFDRPVDFGDGTRLSIL.

The V gene is TRBV7-2, the J gene TRBJ2-7; 8 positions agree with TRBD2. J lost 6 bases, V lost 2 bases, and 3 bases had no gene match. This CDR3 spans 13 amino acids. Germline V gives CDR1 SGHTA, CDR2 FQGNSA. CDR3 residues: CASSLSGRTEQYF. The CDR3 bases are TGTGCCAGCAGCTTAAGCGGGAGAACCGAGCAGTACTTC.

This clonotype was recorded at least ten times. The V call is TRBV29-1, the J call TRBJ2-5; 11 nucleotides match TRBD2. The V and J ends lost 4 bases and 4 bases, in that order; junction bases with no gene match: 2. The CDR3 is made up of 13 amino acids. Germline assignment: CDR1 SQVTM and CDR2 ANQGSEA. CDR3 residues: CSVVTSGGETQYF. In DNA, the CDR3 is TGCAGCGTTGTAACTAGCGGGGGAGAGACCCAGTACTTC.

This clonotype was observed at least ten times. The DNA of the CDR3 is TGCAGTGCTTTAGGTGTAGACGGGGCCAACGTCCTGACTTTC. Amino acids: CSALGVDGANVLTF. The chain is built from TRBV20-1 and TRBJ2-6, with D unclear. Per the germline V gene, CDR1 is DFQATT and CDR2 is SNEGSKA (reference sequence). The CDR3 consists of 14 residues. V dropped 5 bases and J dropped 4 bases, with 12 bases sitting between them.

This clonotype has more than one count but fewer than ten. The chain is built from TRBV5-6 and TRBJ2-1, with D possibly being TRBD2 (6 bases). Deletions cut 4 bases from V and 6 bases from J, with 20 bases between. Per the germline V gene, CDR1 is SGHDT and CDR2 is YYEEEE. This CDR3 has 16 amino acids. The CDR3 here is CASSRDGLPGPNEQFF. Written as DNA, the CDR3 is TGTGCCAGCAGCAGGGACGGACTACCGGGCCCCAATGAGCAGTTCTTC.